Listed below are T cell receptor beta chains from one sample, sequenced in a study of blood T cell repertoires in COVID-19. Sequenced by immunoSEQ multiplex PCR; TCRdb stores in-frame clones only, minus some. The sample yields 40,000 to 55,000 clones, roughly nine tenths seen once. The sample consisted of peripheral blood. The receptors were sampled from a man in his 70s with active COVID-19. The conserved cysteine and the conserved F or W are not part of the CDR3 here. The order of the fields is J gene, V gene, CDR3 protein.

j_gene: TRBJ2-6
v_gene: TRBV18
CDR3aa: ASIKGQPTTGANVLT

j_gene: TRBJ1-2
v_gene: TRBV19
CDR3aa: ASSMRANYGYT

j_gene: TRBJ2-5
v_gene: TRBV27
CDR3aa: ATASGSIQETQY

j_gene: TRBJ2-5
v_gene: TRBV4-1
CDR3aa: ASSQVHGGVGETQY

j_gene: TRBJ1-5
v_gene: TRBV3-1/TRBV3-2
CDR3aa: ASSRGGSNQPQH

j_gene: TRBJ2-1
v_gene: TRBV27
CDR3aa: ASSLSFRPNTGNEQF

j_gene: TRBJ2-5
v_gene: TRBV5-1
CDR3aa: ASSLAIRGETQY

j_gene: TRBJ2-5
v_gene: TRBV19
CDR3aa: ASSTGTRETQY

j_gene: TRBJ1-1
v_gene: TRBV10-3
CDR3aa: AISERGNTEAF

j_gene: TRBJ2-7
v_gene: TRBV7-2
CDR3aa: ASSLGLTSYEQY

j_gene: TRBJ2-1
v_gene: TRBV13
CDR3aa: ASSRYQSTVQGSYNEQF

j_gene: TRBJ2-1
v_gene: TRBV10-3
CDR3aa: AISYQGYNEQF

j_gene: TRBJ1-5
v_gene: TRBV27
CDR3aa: ASSLSRTGASNQPQH

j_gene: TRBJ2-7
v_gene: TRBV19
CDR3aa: ASSIGTPFSYEQY

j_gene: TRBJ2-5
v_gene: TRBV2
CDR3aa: ASIPGTVQETQY